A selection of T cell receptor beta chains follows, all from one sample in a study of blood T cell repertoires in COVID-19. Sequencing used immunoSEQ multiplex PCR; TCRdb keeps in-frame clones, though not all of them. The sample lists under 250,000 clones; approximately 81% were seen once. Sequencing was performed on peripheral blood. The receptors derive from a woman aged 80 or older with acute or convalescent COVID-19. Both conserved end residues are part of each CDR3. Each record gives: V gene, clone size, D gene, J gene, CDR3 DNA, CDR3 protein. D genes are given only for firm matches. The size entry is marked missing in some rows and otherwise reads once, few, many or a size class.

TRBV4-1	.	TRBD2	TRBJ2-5	TGCGCCAGCAGCCATTTCAGGACTAGCGGGCGCTTCATAGAGACCCAGTACTTC	CASSHFRTSGRFIETQYF
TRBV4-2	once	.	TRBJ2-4	TGTGCCAGCAGCCAAGATGTACGGGATCAAAACATTCAGTACTTC	CASSQDVRDQNIQYF
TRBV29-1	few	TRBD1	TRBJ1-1	TGCAGCGTTGAAAAAGGGACAGGGAAATCCGAAGCTTTCTTT	CSVEKGTGKSEAFF
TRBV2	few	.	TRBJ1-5	TGTGCCAGCAGTGATGGGTACAGCTTTAGCAATCAGCCCCAGCATTTT	CASSDGYSFSNQPQHF
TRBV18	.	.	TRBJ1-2	TGTGCCAGCTCACCATTACCCCCGGACAGCGAGGAAAGAGGCTACACCTTC	CASSPLPPDSEERGYTF
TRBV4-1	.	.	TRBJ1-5	TGCGCCAGCAGCCTCCGGGACCAAGACAGGCAGCCCCAGCATTTT	CASSLRDQDRQPQHF
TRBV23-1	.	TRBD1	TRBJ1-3	TGCGCCCGGGAGGGGGCTCACTCTGGAAACACCATATATTTT	CAREGAHSGNTIYF
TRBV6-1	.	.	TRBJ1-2	TGTGCCAGCAGTGAAACTACAGGCCCCCGTGGCTACACCTTC	CASSETTGPRGYTF
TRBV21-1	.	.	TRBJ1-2	TGTGCCAGCAGCAAAAGGCCGGGACAGGAATTCTATGGCTACACCTTC	CASSKRPGQEFYGYTF
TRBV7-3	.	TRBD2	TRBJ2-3	TGTGCCAGCAGCTCAGGACTAGCGGGCACAGATACGCAGTATTTT	CASSSGLAGTDTQYF
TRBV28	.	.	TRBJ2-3	TGTGCCAGCACTCTACCCACGGGGAATACGCAGTATTTT	CASTLPTGNTQYF
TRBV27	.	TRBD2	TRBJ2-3	TGTGCCAGCAGTTTAGGCGGGAGGGTCGTAGATACGCAGTATTTT	CASSLGGRVVDTQYF
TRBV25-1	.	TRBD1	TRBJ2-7	TGTGCCAGCAGTAGGGACTCCGGGACAGGGATTACCTACGAGCAGTACTTC	CASSRDSGTGITYEQYF
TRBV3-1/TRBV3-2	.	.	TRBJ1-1	TGTGCCAGCAGCCAAGAAAGGCTAGGATCCCCTGAAGCTTTCTTT	CASSQERLGSPEAFF
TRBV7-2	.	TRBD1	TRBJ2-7	TGTGCCAGCAGCATGGACAGGGGGTCCTACGAGCAGTACTTC	CASSMDRGSYEQYF
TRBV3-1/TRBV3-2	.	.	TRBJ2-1	TGTGCCAGCAGCCCCACGATGGGTTTACCTAGTGTTAGGCACAATGAGCAGTTCTTC	CASSPTMGLPSVRHNEQFF
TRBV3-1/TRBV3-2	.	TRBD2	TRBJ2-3	TGTGCCAGCAGCCAATTTTCGTCACCGACTAGCGGTTACACAGATACGCAGTATTTT	CASSQFSSPTSGYTDTQYF
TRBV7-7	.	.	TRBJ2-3	TGTGCCAGCAGCTTTACCCAGGGCGGTACGCAGTATTTT	CASSFTQGGTQYF
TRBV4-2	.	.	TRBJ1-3	TGTGCCAGCAGCCAAGATCTGGGGGCTTCTGGAAACACCATATATTTT	CASSQDLGASGNTIYF
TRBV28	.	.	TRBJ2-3	TGTGCCAGCAGTTTATCGGCTCTAGGGGGCACAGATACGCAGTATTTT	CASSLSALGGTDTQYF
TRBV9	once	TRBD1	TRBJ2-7	TGTGCCAGCAGCGTAGGACAGGGCAACTACGAGCAGTACTTC	CASSVGQGNYEQYF
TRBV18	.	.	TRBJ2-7	TGTGCCAGCTCACCGGCAGGGGCCCCTTTCTACGAGCAGTACTTC	CASSPAGAPFYEQYF
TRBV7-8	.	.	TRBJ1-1	TGTGCCAGCAGCTTAATGACAGCAGACCCTGAAGCTTTCTTT	CASSLMTADPEAFF
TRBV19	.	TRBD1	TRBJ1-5	TGTGCCAGTAGCACGACAGGGGGCAGGGGACAGCCCCAGCATTTT	CASSTTGGRGQPQHF
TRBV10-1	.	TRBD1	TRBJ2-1	TGCGCCGGTAACAGGGGCTCCTACAATGAGCAGTTCTTC	CAGNRGSYNEQFF
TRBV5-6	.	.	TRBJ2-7	TGTGCCAGCAGCTTGGACAGCACCTACGAGCAGTACTTC	CASSLDSTYEQYF
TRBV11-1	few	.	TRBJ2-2	TGTGCCAGCAGCTTAATCCAGGGAAGGGCCGGGGAGCTGTTTTTT	CASSLIQGRAGELFF
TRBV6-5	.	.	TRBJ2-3	TGTGCCAGCCGTTTCGGGCGGGACACAGATACGCAGTATTTT	CASRFGRDTDTQYF
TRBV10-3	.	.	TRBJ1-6	TGTGCCATCAGTGCTTTTGACGGGACAAATAATTCACCCCTCCACTTT	CAISAFDGTNNSPLHF
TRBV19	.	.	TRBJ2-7	TGTGCCAGTAGCTCTGGCGTCCAGGGCGAGCAGTACTTC	CASSSGVQGEQYF
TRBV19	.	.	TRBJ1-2	TGTGCCAGTAGTATGGGACATAATTCTAACTATGGCTACACCTTC	CASSMGHNSNYGYTF